The entry below describes one TCR beta chain. The V end lost 0 bases, the J end lost 8 bases, and 8 bases lay between the germline ends. The CDR3 covers 12 residues. The V gene's germline CDR1 is LNHNV and CDR2 YYDKDF (reference sequence). This specimen comes from a study of blood T cell repertoires in COVID-19. Turning to the study itself: The United States, Italy and Spain were the sources of the acute and convalescent COVID-19 samples. Sample material is recorded as cDNA or gDNA derived from T cells, B-cell-depleted T cells, or PBMCs.

TCRdb's copy holds only in-frame clones and misses some; the assay was immunoSEQ multiplex PCR. Counted here are roughly 140,000 clones, 80% occurring once; the ten biggest clones make up about 0.58%. Sequenced input: peripheral blood. This chain uses TRBV15 with TRBJ2-7; D gene ambiguous. This receptor was obtained from a man aged 55 to 70 with acute or convalescent COVID-19. As DNA, the CDR3 is TGTGCCACCAGCAGAGATCAGGATCAGCAGTACTTC. It is translated as CATSRDQDQQYF.